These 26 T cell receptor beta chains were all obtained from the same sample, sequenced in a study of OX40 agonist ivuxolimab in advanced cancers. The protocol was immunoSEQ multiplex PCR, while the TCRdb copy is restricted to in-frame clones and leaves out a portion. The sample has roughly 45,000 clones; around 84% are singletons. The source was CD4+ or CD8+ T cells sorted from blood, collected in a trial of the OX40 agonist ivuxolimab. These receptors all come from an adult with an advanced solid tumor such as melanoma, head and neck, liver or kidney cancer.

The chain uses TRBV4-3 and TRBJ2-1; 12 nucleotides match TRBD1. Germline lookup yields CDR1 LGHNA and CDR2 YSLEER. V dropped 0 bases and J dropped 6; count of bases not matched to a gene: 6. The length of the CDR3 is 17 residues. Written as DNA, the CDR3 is TGCGCCAGCAGCCAAGAACCGGGACAGGGGGCCCTCAATGAGCAGTTCTTC. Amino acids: CASSQEPGQGALNEQFF.

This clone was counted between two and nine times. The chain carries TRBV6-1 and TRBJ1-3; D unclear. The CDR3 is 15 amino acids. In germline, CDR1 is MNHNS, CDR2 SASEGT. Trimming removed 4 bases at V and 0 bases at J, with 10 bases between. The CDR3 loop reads CASSVADYSGNTIYF. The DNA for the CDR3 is TGTGCCAGCAGTGTTGCCGACTACTCTGGAAACACCATATATTTT.

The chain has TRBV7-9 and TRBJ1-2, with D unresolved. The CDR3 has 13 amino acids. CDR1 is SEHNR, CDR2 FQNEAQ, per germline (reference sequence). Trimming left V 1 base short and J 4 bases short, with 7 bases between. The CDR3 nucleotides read TGTGCCAGCAGCTTAGGGCAGAGCTATGGCTACACCTTC. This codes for CASSLGQSYGYTF.

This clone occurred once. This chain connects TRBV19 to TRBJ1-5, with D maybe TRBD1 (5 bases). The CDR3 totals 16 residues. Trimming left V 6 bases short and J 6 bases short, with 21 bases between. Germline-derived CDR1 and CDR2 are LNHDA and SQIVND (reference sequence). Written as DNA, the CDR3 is TGTGCCAGTAGGGCGGGGGAAGGTAGGATCGGTCAGCCCCAGCATTTT. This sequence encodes CASRAGEGRIGQPQHF.

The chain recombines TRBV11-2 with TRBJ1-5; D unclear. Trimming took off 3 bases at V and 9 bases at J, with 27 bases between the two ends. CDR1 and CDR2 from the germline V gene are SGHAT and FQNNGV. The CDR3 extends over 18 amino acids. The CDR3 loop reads CASSFYRTDQGQSRPQHF. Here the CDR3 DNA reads TGTGCCAGCAGCTTTTACCGAACCGACCAAGGGCAATCAAGGCCCCAGCATTTT.

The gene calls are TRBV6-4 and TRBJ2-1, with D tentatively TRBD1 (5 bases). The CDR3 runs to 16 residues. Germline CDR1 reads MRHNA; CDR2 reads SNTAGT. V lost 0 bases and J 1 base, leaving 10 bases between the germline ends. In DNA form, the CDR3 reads TGTGCCAGCAGTGACTCTGGGGCAGCATCCTACAATGAGCAGTTCTTC. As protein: CASSDSGAASYNEQFF.

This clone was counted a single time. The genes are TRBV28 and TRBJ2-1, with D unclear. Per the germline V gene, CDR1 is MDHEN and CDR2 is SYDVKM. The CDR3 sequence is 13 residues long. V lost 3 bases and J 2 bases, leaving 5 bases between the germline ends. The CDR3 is CASSFRPYNEQFF. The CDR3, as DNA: TGTGCCAGCAGTTTTCGGCCCTACAATGAGCAGTTCTTC.

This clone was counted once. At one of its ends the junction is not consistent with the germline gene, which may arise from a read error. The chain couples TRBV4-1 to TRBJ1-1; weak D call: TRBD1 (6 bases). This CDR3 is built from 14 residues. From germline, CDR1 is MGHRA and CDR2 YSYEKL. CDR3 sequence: CASSPGAMNTEAFF. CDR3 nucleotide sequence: TGTGCCAGCAGCCCGGGGGCCATGAACACTGAAGCTTTCTTT.

The CDR3 nucleotides read TGTGCCAGCAGTTACCAGGGTATTAATGGCTACACCTTC. It is translated as CASSYQGINGYTF. The chain employs TRBV6-5 and TRBJ1-2, with D tentatively TRBD1 (5 bases). V gave up 2 bases and J gave up 6 bases, with 10 bases separating them. Germline V lookup: CDR1 MNHEY, CDR2 SVGAGI. This CDR3 is 13 amino acids long.

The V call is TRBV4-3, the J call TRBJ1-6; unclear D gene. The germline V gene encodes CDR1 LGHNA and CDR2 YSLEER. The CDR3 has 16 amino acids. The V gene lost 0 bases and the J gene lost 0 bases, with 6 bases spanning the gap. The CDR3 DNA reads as TGCGCCAGCAGCCAAGACTCTAGCTCCTATAATTCACCCCTCCACTTT. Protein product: CASSQDSSSYNSPLHF.

This CDR3 is CAWTSMSTGELFF. The CDR3 DNA follows: TGTGCCTGGACCTCGATGTCAACCGGGGAGCTGTTTTTT. The V call is TRBV30, the J call TRBJ2-2; the D is unclear. The V and J ends lost 4 bases and 5 bases respectively, with 11 bases between them. The CDR3 is 13 residues long. Germline V gives CDR1 GTSNPN, CDR2 SVGIG (reference sequence).

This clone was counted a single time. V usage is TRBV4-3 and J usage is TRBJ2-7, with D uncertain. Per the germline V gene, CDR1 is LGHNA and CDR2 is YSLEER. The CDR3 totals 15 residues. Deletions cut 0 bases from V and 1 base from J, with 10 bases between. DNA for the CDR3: TGCGCCAGCAGCCAAGATACCGGGCCGTCCTACGAGCAGTACTTC. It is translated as CASSQDTGPSYEQYF.

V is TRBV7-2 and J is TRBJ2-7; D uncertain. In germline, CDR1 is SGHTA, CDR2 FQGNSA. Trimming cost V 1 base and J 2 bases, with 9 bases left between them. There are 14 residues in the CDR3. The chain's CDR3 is CASSLGGQTYEQYV. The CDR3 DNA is TGTGCCAGCAGCTTAGGGGGTCAGACCTACGAGCAGTACGTC.

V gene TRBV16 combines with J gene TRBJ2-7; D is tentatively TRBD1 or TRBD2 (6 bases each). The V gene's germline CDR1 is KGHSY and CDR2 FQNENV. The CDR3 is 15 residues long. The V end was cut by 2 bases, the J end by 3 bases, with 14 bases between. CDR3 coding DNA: TGTGCCAGCAGCCAAAGTGCGGGACACCTCTACGAGCAGTACGTC. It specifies CASSQSAGHLYEQYV.

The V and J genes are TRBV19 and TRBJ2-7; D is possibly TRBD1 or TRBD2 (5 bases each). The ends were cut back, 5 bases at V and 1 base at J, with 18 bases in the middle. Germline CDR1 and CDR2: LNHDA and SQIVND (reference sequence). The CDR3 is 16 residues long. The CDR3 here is CASSVRGPSHSYEQYF. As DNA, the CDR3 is TGTGCCAGTAGTGTCCGGGGACCTTCCCATTCCTACGAGCAGTACTTC. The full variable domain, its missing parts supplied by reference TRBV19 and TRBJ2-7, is DGGITQSPKYLFRKEGQNVTLSCEQNLNHDAMYWYRQDPGQGLRLIYYSQIVNDFQKGDIAEGYSVSREKKESFPLTVTSAQKNPTAFYLCASSVRGPSHSYEQYFGPGTRLTVT.

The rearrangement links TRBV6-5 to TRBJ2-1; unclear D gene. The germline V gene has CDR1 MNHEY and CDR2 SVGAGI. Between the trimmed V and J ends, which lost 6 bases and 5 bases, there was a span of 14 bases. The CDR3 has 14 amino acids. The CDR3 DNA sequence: TGTGCCAGCAGCGTATATTCGACTGACAATGAGCAGTTCTTC. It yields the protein CASSVYSTDNEQFF.

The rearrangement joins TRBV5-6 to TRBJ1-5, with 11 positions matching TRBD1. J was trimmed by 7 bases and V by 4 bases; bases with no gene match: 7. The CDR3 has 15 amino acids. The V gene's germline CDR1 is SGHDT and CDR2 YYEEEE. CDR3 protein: CASSKGDRGGQPQHF. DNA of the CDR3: TGTGCCAGCAGCAAGGGGGACAGGGGGGGGCAGCCCCAGCATTTT.

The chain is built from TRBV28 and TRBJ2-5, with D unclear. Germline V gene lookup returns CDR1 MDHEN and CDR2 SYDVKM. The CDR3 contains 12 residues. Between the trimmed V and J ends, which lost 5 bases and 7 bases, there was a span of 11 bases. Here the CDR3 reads CASSRAPGTQYF. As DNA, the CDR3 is TGTGCCAGCAGTCGGGCCCCAGGGACCCAGTACTTC. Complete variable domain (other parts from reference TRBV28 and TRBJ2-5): DVKVTQSSRYLVKRTGEKVFLECVQDMDHENMFWYRQDPGLGLRLIYFSYDVKMKEKGDIPEGYSVSREKKERFSLILESASTNQTSMYLCASSRAPGTQYFGPGTRLLVL.

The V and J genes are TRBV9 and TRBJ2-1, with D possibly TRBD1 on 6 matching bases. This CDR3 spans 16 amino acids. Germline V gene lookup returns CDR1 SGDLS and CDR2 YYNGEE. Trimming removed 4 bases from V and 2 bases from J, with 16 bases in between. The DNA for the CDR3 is TGTGCCAGCAGCCTTTCCACAGGGACCCCCTACAATGAGCAGTTCTTC. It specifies CASSLSTGTPYNEQFF.

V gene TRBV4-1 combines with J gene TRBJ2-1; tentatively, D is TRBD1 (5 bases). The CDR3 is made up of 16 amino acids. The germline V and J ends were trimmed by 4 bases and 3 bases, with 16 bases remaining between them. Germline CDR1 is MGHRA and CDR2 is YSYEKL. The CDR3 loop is CASSPLKGQIYNEQFF. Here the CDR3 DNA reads TGCGCCAGCAGCCCGCTAAAGGGGCAAATCTACAATGAGCAGTTCTTC.

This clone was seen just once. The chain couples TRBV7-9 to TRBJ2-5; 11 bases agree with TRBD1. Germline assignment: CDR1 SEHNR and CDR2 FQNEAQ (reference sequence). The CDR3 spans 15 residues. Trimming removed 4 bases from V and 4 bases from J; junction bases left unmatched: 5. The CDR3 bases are TGTGCCAGCAGCTCCCGGGACAGGGGGATAGAGACCCAGTACTTC. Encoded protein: CASSSRDRGIETQYF.

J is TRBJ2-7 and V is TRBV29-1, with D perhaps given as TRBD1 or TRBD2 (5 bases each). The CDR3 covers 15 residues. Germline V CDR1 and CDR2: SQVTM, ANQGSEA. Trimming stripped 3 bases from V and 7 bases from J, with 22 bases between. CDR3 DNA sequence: TGCAGCGTTGAGTTCCGGGGCCAGCCCTCCGGAGAGCAGTACTTC. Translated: CSVEFRGQPSGEQYF.

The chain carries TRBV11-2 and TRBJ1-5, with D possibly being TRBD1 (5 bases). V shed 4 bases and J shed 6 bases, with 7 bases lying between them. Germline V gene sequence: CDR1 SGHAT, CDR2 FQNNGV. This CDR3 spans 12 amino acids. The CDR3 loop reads CASSSGTQPQHF. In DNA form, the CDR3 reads TGTGCCAGCAGCTCAGGGACTCAGCCCCAGCATTTT. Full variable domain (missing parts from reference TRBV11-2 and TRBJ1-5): EAGVAQSPRYKIIEKRQSVAFWCNPISGHATLYWYQQILGQGPKLLIQFQNNGVVDDSQLPKDRFSAERLKGVDSTLKIQPAKLEDSAVYLCASSSGTQPQHFGDGTRLSIL.

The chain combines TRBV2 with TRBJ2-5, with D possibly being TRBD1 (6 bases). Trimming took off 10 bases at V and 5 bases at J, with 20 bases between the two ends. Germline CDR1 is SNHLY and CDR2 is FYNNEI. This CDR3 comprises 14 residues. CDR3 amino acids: CATSGGQGWETQYF. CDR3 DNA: TGTGCCACCTCTGGGGGCCAGGGGTGGGAGACCCAGTACTTC.

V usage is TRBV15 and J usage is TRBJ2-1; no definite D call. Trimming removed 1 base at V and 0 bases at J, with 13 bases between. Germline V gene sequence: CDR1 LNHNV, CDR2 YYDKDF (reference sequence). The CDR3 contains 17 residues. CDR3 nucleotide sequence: TGTGCCACCAGCAGAGCGGGTATGCGGAGCTCCTACAATGAGCAGTTCTTC. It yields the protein CATSRAGMRSSYNEQFF.

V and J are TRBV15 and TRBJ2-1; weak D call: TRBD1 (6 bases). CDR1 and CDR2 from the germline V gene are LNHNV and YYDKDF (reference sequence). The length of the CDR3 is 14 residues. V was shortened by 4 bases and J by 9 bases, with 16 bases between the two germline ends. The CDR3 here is CATSTYLQGTEQFF. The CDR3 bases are TGTGCCACCAGCACCTATCTCCAGGGGACTGAGCAGTTCTTC.